Shown below are 22 T cell receptor beta chains from a single sample sequenced in a study of T cell changes during pregnancy in multiple sclerosis. TCRdb keeps only in-frame clones here, not all; method: immunoSEQ multiplex PCR. The sample carries about 48,000 clones, 88% recorded once. The material was CD4+ T cells from peripheral blood mononuclear cells, obtained in the second trimester of pregnancy. Source of these receptors: a female donor with multiple sclerosis, enrolled in a pregnancy study.

The CDR3 reads CAISGPSGNTIYF. The CDR3 nucleotides are TGTGCCATCAGTGGCCCTAGCGGAAACACCATATATTTT. V and J are TRBV10-3 and TRBJ1-3; D gene unclear. Germline values: CDR1 ENHRY, CDR2 SYGVKD. This CDR3 is built from 13 residues. V dropped 4 bases and J dropped 4 bases, with 8 bases sitting between them.

The V gene is TRBV4-3, the J gene TRBJ1-4, with TRBD1 matching 9 bases. This CDR3 is built from 15 residues. The ends lost 4 bases at V and 3 bases at J; junction bases unmatched: 3. Looked up from germline, CDR1 is LGHNA and CDR2 is YSLEER. This chain's CDR3 is CASSRGTGPNEKLFF. The CDR3 DNA sequence: TGCGCCAGCAGCCGAGGGACAGGGCCTAATGAAAAACTGTTTTTT.

In this sample, this clone turned up once. J is TRBJ2-1 and V is TRBV9, with TRBD2 matching 9 bases. Germline CDR1 and CDR2: SGDLS and YYNGEE. V gave up 3 bases and J gave up 7 bases; unmatched junction bases: 20. The CDR3 runs 19 residues. The CDR3 sequence is CASSAQDLIAGASENEQFF. CDR3 coding DNA: TGTGCCAGCAGCGCCCAAGATTTGATAGCGGGAGCTTCCGAAAATGAGCAGTTCTTC.

The genes are TRBV5-4 and TRBJ2-1; a possible D gene is TRBD1 (5 bases). Germline values: CDR1 SGHNT, CDR2 YYREEE (reference sequence). Trimming cost V 1 base and J 7 bases, with 12 bases left between them. The CDR3 covers 14 residues. In nucleotides, the CDR3 is TGTGCCAGCAGCTTGTCCGGACACGGAAATGAGCAGTTCTTC. Translated, it gives CASSLSGHGNEQFF.

In this sample, this clone turned up a few times. The chain employs TRBV18 and TRBJ1-1; D remains ambiguous. This CDR3 contains 14 residues. In germline, CDR1 is KGHSH, CDR2 LQKENI. V gave up 1 base and J gave up 4 bases, with 10 bases separating them. CDR3 DNA sequence: TGTGCCAGCTCACCACGAAACAGTCCCACTGAAGCTTTCTTT. It encodes CASSPRNSPTEAFF.

V gene TRBV27 combines with J gene TRBJ2-7; D is perhaps TRBD1 (6 bases). This CDR3 has 15 amino acids. Germline V lookup: CDR1 MNHEY, CDR2 SMNVEV (reference sequence). V was trimmed by 6 bases and J by 2 bases, leaving 17 bases between them. The CDR3 region has the DNA TGTGCCAGCAGAGGGCACCGGGACACCGCCTACGAGCAGTACTTC. Encoded protein: CASRGHRDTAYEQYF.

This rearrangement joins TRBV5-6 to TRBJ2-5; D remains unclear. The better agreement between TRBJ2-7 and the DNA end casts doubt on the J call. The CDR3 has 17 residues. The V gene's germline CDR1 is SGHDT and CDR2 YYEEEE. CDR3 nucleotide sequence: TGTGCCAGCAGCTTGGGGAGACGGTCAATCCCTGACTACGAGCAGTACTTC. Translated: CASSLGRRSIPDYEQYF.

The chain uses TRBV5-6 and TRBJ2-2; tentative D call: TRBD1 (6 bases). V gave up 0 bases and J gave up 7 bases, with 13 bases separating them. The CDR3 has 15 amino acids. Per the germline V gene, CDR1 is SGHDT and CDR2 is YYEEEE. CDR3 DNA sequence: TGTGCCAGCAGCTTGGTCGGGGACACCTACGGGGAGCTGTTTTTT. Amino acid sequence: CASSLVGDTYGELFF.

This clone appeared a few times. J is TRBJ2-7 and V is TRBV2; perhaps TRBD1 as D (5 bases). CDR1 is SNHLY and CDR2 is FYNNEI in the germline V gene. The CDR3 extends over 14 amino acids. With 6 bases removed from V and 3 bases from J, the gap between germline ends came to 15 bases. The CDR3 DNA sequence: TGTGCCAGCAGCCCAAGACAGAGATTCTACGAGCAGTACTTC. Protein sequence: CASSPRQRFYEQYF.

The chain employs TRBV4-1 and TRBJ2-7; perhaps TRBD1 as D (6 bases). Germline CDR1 MGHRA, CDR2 YSYEKL. CDR3 size: 16 residues. Trimming took 2 bases from V and 3 from J, leaving 17 bases between them. The CDR3 nucleotides read TGCGCCAGCAGCCAATTCGGATATGGGGGCCTCTACGAGCAGTACTTC. Translating gives CASSQFGYGGLYEQYF.

The chain combines TRBV6-6 with TRBJ2-7; 7 bases map to TRBD1. The CDR3 covers 14 residues. The V and J ends lost 6 bases and 4 bases, in that order; junction bases with no gene match: 9. CDR1 and CDR2 (germline): MNHNY, SVGAGI (reference sequence). In DNA form, the CDR3 reads TGTGCCAGCAGCAACTATGACAGGGAATACGAGCAGTACTTC. It is translated as CASSNYDREYEQYF.

The chain links TRBV4-2 to TRBJ2-1, with TRBD2 matching over 13 bases. Germline V lookup: CDR1 LGHNA, CDR2 YNFKEQ. The length of the CDR3 is 14 residues. Trimming removed 0 bases from V and 14 bases from J; junction bases left unmatched: 4. The CDR3 is CASSQDTSGRAKFF. CDR3 nucleotide sequence: TGTGCCAGCAGCCAAGATACTAGCGGGAGGGCGAAGTTCTTC.

The gene calls are TRBV6-1 and TRBJ2-5; 11 nucleotides align to TRBD2. The CDR3 totals 15 residues. V lost 6 bases and J lost 9; bases outside the gene matches: 12. The germline CDR1 and CDR2 sequences are MNHNS and SASEGT. The CDR3 loop reads CASRATSGGKLAQYF. The CDR3 coding sequence is TGTGCCAGCAGAGCCACTAGCGGGGGCAAGTTGGCCCAGTACTTC.

The CDR3 DNA sequence: TGTGCCAGCAGCATGGGGAGAAACAATCAGCCCCAGCATTTT. Residues: CASSMGRNNQPQHF. This chain uses TRBV5-8 with TRBJ1-5; D ambiguous. The CDR3 contains 14 residues. V was shortened by 4 bases and J by 3 bases, with 11 bases between the two germline ends. Germline V CDR1 and CDR2: SGHTS, YDEGEE.

CDR3 region: CASSQGSGRGEKLFF. Written as DNA, the CDR3 is TGCGCCAGCAGCCAGGGTAGTGGGAGGGGTGAAAAACTGTTTTTT. The rearrangement joins TRBV4-3 to TRBJ1-4; TRBD1 is a possible D gene (5 bases). Trimming cost V 3 bases and J 7 bases, with 15 bases left between them. This CDR3 spans 15 amino acids. Germline assignment: CDR1 LGHNA and CDR2 YSLEER.

The genes are TRBV7-2 and TRBJ2-7; 12 nucleotides match TRBD2. The CDR3 runs 14 residues. CDR1 and CDR2 from the germline V gene are SGHTA and FQGNSA. Unmatched junction bases numbered 2, after V lost 2 bases and J lost 6 bases. CDR3: CASSLLAGGSEQYF. CDR3 nucleotide sequence: TGTGCCAGCAGCTTACTAGCGGGAGGGTCCGAGCAGTACTTC.

This chain uses TRBV5-1 with TRBJ1-4, with 10 bases lining up with TRBD1. Germline assignment: CDR1 SGHRS and CDR2 YFSETQ. V lost 3 bases, J lost 7 bases, and 6 bases stayed unmatched. This CDR3 comprises 15 residues. CDR3 coding DNA: TGCGCCAGCAGCTCGGGACAGGGGACAGGTGAAAAACTGTTTTTT. This translates into CASSSGQGTGEKLFF.

The chain joins TRBV5-1 to TRBJ2-2, with D possibly TRBD2 on 5 matching bases. CDR1 is SGHRS and CDR2 is YFSETQ in the germline V gene. The CDR3 runs to 16 residues. The V and J ends lost 0 bases and 0 bases respectively, with 9 bases between them. CDR3 nucleotide sequence: TGCGCCAGCAGCTTGGTTGGAGGTTCGAACACCGGGGAGCTGTTTTTT. Its protein product is CASSLVGGSNTGELFF. Supplemented by reference TRBV5-1 and TRBJ2-2, the full variable domain reads KAGVTQTPRYLIKTRGQQVTLSCSPISGHRSVSWYQQTPGQGLQFLFEYFSETQRNKGNFPGRFSGRQFSNSRSEMNVSTLELGDSALYLCASSLVGGSNTGELFFGEGSRLTVL.

This clone was counted a few times. The chain uses TRBV4-3 and TRBJ1-2; D uncertain. The V gene's germline CDR1 is LGHNA and CDR2 YSLEER. Trimming pared 1 base from V and 1 base from J, leaving 10 bases between. The CDR3 consists of 15 residues. CDR3 amino acids: CASSQVASLNYGYTF. The CDR3 DNA reads TGCGCCAGCAGCCAAGTGGCCAGTCTTAACTATGGCTACACCTTC.

The genes are TRBV5-6 and TRBJ2-1; D is unclear. Deletions cut 0 bases from V and 7 bases from J, with 11 bases between. There are 14 residues in the CDR3. Germline CDR1 SGHDT, CDR2 YYEEEE. The CDR3 DNA follows: TGTGCCAGCAGCTTGGGGCGGATACTGAATGAGCAGTTCTTC. Its protein is CASSLGRILNEQFF.

The gene calls are TRBV2 and TRBJ1-2, with 8 bases fitting TRBD1. From germline, CDR1 is SNHLY and CDR2 FYNNEI. V gave up 4 bases and J gave up 8 bases; unmatched junction bases: 3. The CDR3 length is 12 residues. CDR3 DNA sequence: TGTGCCAGCAGTGGCGACAGGGGCGGCTACACCTTC. Protein product: CASSGDRGGYTF.

The chain's CDR3 is CASSQDGSQGTNPPEAFF. The DNA for the CDR3 is TGCGCCAGCAGCCAAGATGGGTCCCAGGGGACAAACCCCCCTGAAGCTTTCTTT. The V and J genes are TRBV4-1 and TRBJ1-1; perhaps TRBD1 as D (6 bases). The CDR3 is made up of 18 amino acids. Per the germline V gene, CDR1 is MGHRA and CDR2 is YSYEKL. With 0 bases removed from V and 6 bases from J, the gap between germline ends came to 23 bases.